Listed below are T cell receptor beta chains from one sample, sequenced in a study of prognosis after radiotherapy for stage I lung cancer. Each CDR3 protein is one row after TCRdb ran MiXCR on the multiplex PCR reads. Found here are 17,000 or so distinct CDR3 sequences, around 40% of them singletons; the top ten hold approximately 40%. The specimen was PBMCs, collected before or after stereotactic body radiation therapy (not recorded which). The receptor source for this set is a donor over 45 with non-small cell lung cancer. Both conserved end residues are part of each CDR3. The D gene is left open where the match is weak. Clone size is not always given. Where it is, it says once, few, many or a class for expanded clones.

j_gene,d_gene,abundance,v_gene,CDR3nt,CDR3aa
TRBJ2-7,TRBD2,medium-sized,TRBV6-1,TGTGCCAGCAGCGCGATGACTAGCAGTCACGAGCAGTACTTC,CASSAMTSSHEQYF
TRBJ1-2,NA,NA,TRBV6-1,TGTGCCAGCCACGGGGGCTATGGCTACACCTTC,CASHGGYGYTF
TRBJ2-5,NA,NA,TRBV6-1,TGTGCCAACACCCAGCAGGAAGAGACCAAGTACTTC,CANTQQEETKYF
TRBJ2-2,TRBD1,NA,TRBV27,TGTGCCAGCAGTGGGACAGGGGGCGACACCGGGGAGCTGTATTTT,CASSGTGGDTGELYF
TRBJ1-4,TRBD1,medium-sized,TRBV11-2,TGTGCCAGCAGCTGGACAGGGGACCCAACTAATGAAAAACTGTTTTTT,CASSWTGDPTNEKLFF
TRBJ2-1,NA,NA,TRBV2,TGTGCCAGCAGCAACACGGTGGGGGGTGAGCAGTTCTTC,CASSNTVGGEQFF
TRBJ2-1,NA,medium-sized,TRBV6-1,TGTGCCAGCAGCACCAGACAGGCCGGAGCCACTGAGCAGTTCTTC,CASSTRQAGATEQFF
TRBJ2-3,TRBD2,few,TRBV5-4,TGTGCCAGCAGCTCGATAAGCGGGAGAGGGGCAGATACGCAGTATTTT,CASSSISGRGADTQYF
TRBJ2-2,NA,many,TRBV20-1,TGCAGTGGGCTAGCGCCTAACACCGGGGAGCTGTTTTTT,CSGLAPNTGELFF
TRBJ2-7,TRBD2,many,TRBV30,TGTGCCTGGAGGGGAAAGCGGGACTTCGCCTACGAGCAGTACTTC,CAWRGKRDFAYEQYF
TRBJ2-1,NA,NA,TRBV20-1,TGCAGTGCTCCTCGACACGGTCGCAATGAGCAGTTCTTC,CSAPRHGRNEQFF
TRBJ2-3,NA,many,TRBV10-3,TGTGCCATCAGTGTAGAGGGAACAGATACGCAGTATTTT,CAISVEGTDTQYF
TRBJ1-3,NA,few,TRBV30,TGTGCCTGCACCAGGGGTCCTGGAAACACCATATATTTT,CACTRGPGNTIYF
TRBJ2-7,TRBD2,many,TRBV4-1,TGCGCCAGCAGCCAAGTGGGGGGGACCTACGAGCAGTACTTC,CASSQVGGTYEQYF
TRBJ2-7,NA,NA,TRBV20-1,TGCAGTGCTAGTAGGACCTACGAGCAGTACTTC,CSASRTYEQYF
TRBJ1-2,TRBD1,NA,TRBV7-3,TGTGCCAGCAGCCTTTCACAGGGGGCGGGCTATGGCTACACCTTC,CASSLSQGAGYGYTF
TRBJ2-5,TRBD1,few,TRBV15,TGTGCCACCAGCAGTACTTTGTCCGGGACAGGGGTCAAAGAGACCCAGTACTTC,CATSSTLSGTGVKETQYF
TRBJ2-1,NA,many,TRBV15,TGTGCCACCAGCAGGGACAATGAGCAGTTCTTC,CATSRDNEQFF
TRBJ2-3,TRBD2,many,TRBV7-9,TGTGCCAGCAGCTCGAAGCGGGGGATCACAGATACGCAGTATTTT,CASSSKRGITDTQYF
TRBJ2-5,NA,few,TRBV5-8,TGTGCCAGCAGCTTGGCCTTAGCCGGGGAACAAGAGACCCAGTACTTC,CASSLALAGEQETQYF
TRBJ2-3,NA,many,TRBV18,TGTGCCAGCTCACCACGGGATTCAGAAACAGATACGCAGTATTTT,CASSPRDSETDTQYF
TRBJ2-7,TRBD1,medium-sized,TRBV12-3/TRBV12-4,TGTGCCAGCAGTTTATCAGGGGGAACGATCTACGAGCAGTACTTC,CASSLSGGTIYEQYF
TRBJ1-2,TRBD1,NA,TRBV6-1,TGTGCCAGCAGTGAATCGACAGGGACGCACACCTTC,CASSESTGTHTF
TRBJ1-5,NA,once,TRBV28,TGTGCCAGCAGTAGCCGAGGGGGCAATCAGCCCCAGCATTTT,CASSSRGGNQPQHF
TRBJ2-7,TRBD1,many,TRBV11-2,TGTGCCAGCAGCTCCCAGACAGGGAACACTCCCGAGCAGTACTTC,CASSSQTGNTPEQYF
TRBJ2-7,TRBD2,many,TRBV7-2,TGTGCCAGCAGGCTAGCGGGAGGACCGAGGAGCGAGCAGTACTTC,CASRLAGGPRSEQYF
TRBJ2-1,NA,NA,TRBV5-4,TGTGCCAGCAGCTTAGAGACTAGGGGCGATGAGCAGTTCTTC,CASSLETRGDEQFF
TRBJ2-3,TRBD2,medium-sized,TRBV12-3/TRBV12-4,TGTGCCAGCAGTTTTCCTAGCGGGGTTATAGATACGCAGTATTTT,CASSFPSGVIDTQYF
TRBJ2-7,NA,medium-sized,TRBV6-5,TGTGCCAGCAGTTTTACATCGATCGGCGAGCAGTACTTC,CASSFTSIGEQYF
TRBJ2-2,NA,many,TRBV19,TGTGCCAGTAGTATAAAGTCGGGGGTCGGGGAGCTGTTTTTT,CASSIKSGVGELFF
TRBJ2-1,NA,NA,TRBV9,TGTGCCAGCAGCTTAGAGGACGAGCCCTACAATGAGCAGTTCTTC,CASSLEDEPYNEQFF
TRBJ2-5,NA,NA,TRBV12-3/TRBV12-4,TGTGCCAGCAGTTTACAGGAAGTAAACTTGAACCAAGAGACCCAGTACTTC,CASSLQEVNLNQETQYF
TRBJ2-7,TRBD2,many,TRBV7-2,TGTGCCAGCAGCTTAGGGCTAGCGGGGTTTTCCTACGAGCAGTACTTC,CASSLGLAGFSYEQYF
TRBJ2-5,NA,medium-sized,TRBV28,TGTGCCAGCAGTTCGTTAGGAGGGGAGACCCAGTACTTC,CASSSLGGETQYF
TRBJ1-1,TRBD1,many,TRBV7-3,TGTGCCAGCAGCTTAAATTCTATGCAGGGGGCGGCCACTGAAGCTTTCTTT,CASSLNSMQGAATEAFF
TRBJ2-2,NA,many,TRBV4-1,TGCGCCAGCAGCCTCAGCGGAGGTCCCACCGGGGAGCTGTTTTTT,CASSLSGGPTGELFF
TRBJ1-2,NA,NA,TRBV7-2,TGTGCCAGCAGCTTGCAAGGCTTCGGTTATGGCTACACCTTT,CASSLQGFGYGYTF
TRBJ1-5,TRBD1,NA,TRBV19,TGTGCCAGTAGTATATCGACAGGGGGCGTTCAGCCCCAGCATTTT,CASSISTGGVQPQHF
TRBJ2-7,NA,medium-sized,TRBV6-5,TGTGCCAGCAGTTTCTCTTCCCTCTCCTACGAGCAGTACTTC,CASSFSSLSYEQYF
TRBJ2-7,TRBD2,many,TRBV20-1,TGCAGTGCTATAGCGGGAGGGCCGGACGAGCAGTACTTC,CSAIAGGPDEQYF
TRBJ1-2,NA,many,TRBV4-3,TGCGCCAGCAGCCAAGATAGCACTTCTAACTATGGCTACACCTTC,CASSQDSTSNYGYTF
TRBJ1-3,NA,many,TRBV18,TGTGCCAGCTCATCGGACCAGGGAGCTGGAAACACCATATATTTT,CASSSDQGAGNTIYF
TRBJ1-2,NA,medium-sized,TRBV12-3/TRBV12-4,TGTGCCAGCAGTCAAAACGACAGGTTTCGAGGCTACACCTTC,CASSQNDRFRGYTF
TRBJ2-2,TRBD2,many,TRBV7-8,TGTGCCAGCAGTCCACTAGCGGGAGTTCACGGGGAGCTGTTTTTT,CASSPLAGVHGELFF
TRBJ1-5,TRBD1,many,TRBV28,TGTGCCAGCAGTCCAATACAGGGGAGCGGACAGCCCCAGCATTTT,CASSPIQGSGQPQHF
TRBJ1-6,NA,NA,TRBV12-3/TRBV12-4,TGTGCCAGCAATTCGGCAGCTTATAATTCACCCCTCCACTTT,CASNSAAYNSPLHF